Below, 22 T cell receptor beta chains from the same sample are listed, as sequenced in a study of post-analysis software for immune sequencing data. These TCRs' antigens remain unknown. Sequencing libraries made from TCR beta cDNA carried unique molecular identifiers. TCRdb itself ran the PCR reads through MiXCR, one entry per CDR3 protein. This sample has 750,000 to 950,000 distinct CDR3 sequences, with approximately 57% found just once. Study-level results: Controls had lower frequencies than patients of about 5 TRBV segments, which included TRBV5-6, TRBV5-1 and TRBV20-1.

Specimen: blood. The origin of the receptors is a girl under 18 with multiple sclerosis.

Only one count was recorded for this clonotype. The chain combines TRBV3-1 with TRBJ2-7; 7 bases line up with TRBD1. Per the germline V gene, CDR1 is LGHDT and CDR2 is YNNKEL (reference sequence). The CDR3 loop spans 14 amino acids. V gave up 3 bases and J gave up 3 bases; unmatched junction bases: 5. CDR3 coding DNA: TGTGCCAGCAGCCAGGGACAGATGATCTACGAGCAGTACTTC. Its translation: CASSQGQMIYEQYF.

This clonotype was detected a few times. The genes are TRBV5-1 and TRBJ2-3; possibly TRBD1 or TRBD2 for D (5 bases each). Trimming removed 2 bases from V and 2 bases from J, with 9 bases in between. Germline lookup yields CDR1 SGHRS and CDR2 YFSETQ. The length of the CDR3 is 14 residues. The CDR3 DNA reads as TGCGCCAGCAGCTTAGAGGGGACCACAGATACGCAGTATTTT. It is translated as CASSLEGTTDTQYF.

This clonotype turned up a few times. The CDR3, as DNA: TGCAGCGTTGGGCCGGGACAGGGGGCCTACGAGCAGTACTTC. It codes for CSVGPGQGAYEQYF. The chain combines TRBV29-1 with TRBJ2-7; 11 nucleotides align to TRBD1. The germline CDR1 and CDR2 sequences are SQVTM and ANQGSEA. This CDR3 region has 14 residues. The trim removed 4 bases at V and 2 bases at J, leaving 4 bases unmatched.

The CDR3: CASSPVGTEETQYF. In DNA, the CDR3 is TGTGCCAGCTCACCGGTCGGGACAGAAGAGACCCAGTACTTC. The chain joins TRBV18 to TRBJ2-5; 7 bases map to TRBD1. J lost 3 bases, V lost 3 bases, and 4 bases had no gene match. Germline V gene lookup returns CDR1 KGHSH and CDR2 LQKENI. This CDR3 comprises 14 residues.

The sample holds a few counts of this clonotype. The V call is TRBV7-3, the J call TRBJ2-7; 11 bases align to TRBD1. Germline V gene data show CDR1 as SGHTA and CDR2 as FQGTGA. V shed 5 bases, J shed 0 bases, and the junction held 6 bases outside the gene matches. The CDR3 contains 16 residues. In DNA, the CDR3 is TGTGCCAGCAGCCCGGGGACAGGGGGTCCCTCCTACGAGCAGTACTTC. It encodes CASSPGTGGPSYEQYF.

This clonotype showed up just a few times. CDR3 sequence: CASGMSAGGGETQYF. The CDR3 bases are TGTGCCAGCGGCATGTCCGCGGGAGGGGGAGAGACCCAGTACTTC. The rearrangement links TRBV6-5 to TRBJ2-5; 9 nucleotides align to TRBD2. CDR1 is MNHEY, CDR2 SVGAGI, per germline. Trimming took 8 bases from V and 4 from J; bases not matched to a gene: 11. The CDR3 totals 15 residues.

The sample holds a few counts of this clonotype. The chain recombines TRBV5-1 with TRBJ2-7, with a possible D match to TRBD2 (6 bases). V was clipped by 4 bases and J by 0 bases, with 20 bases between them. The CDR3 has 17 amino acids. Germline V gene data show CDR1 as SGHRS and CDR2 as YFSETQ. CDR3: CASSDIGTASVSYEQYF. The CDR3 bases are TGCGCCAGCAGCGATATTGGTACGGCTAGCGTCTCCTACGAGCAGTACTTC.

Comments on this clonotype: One end of the junction fails to match germline, which may point to a read error. The chain employs TRBV12-5 and TRBJ2-1; no reliable D call. The germline CDR1 and CDR2 sequences are LGHNT and FRNRAP. The CDR3 is 16 residues long. DNA for the CDR3: TGTGCTAGTGGTCCTACAGTGAGAAGCTCCTACAATGGGCAGTTCTTC. This encodes CASGPTVRSSYNGQFF.

This clonotype was counted only a few times. V and J are TRBV29-1 and TRBJ2-7, with 10 bases matching TRBD1. The trim removed 1 base at V and 6 bases at J, leaving 3 bases unmatched. Germline V gene sequence: CDR1 SQVTM, CDR2 ANQGSEA. This CDR3 contains 13 residues. CDR3 sequence (DNA): TGCAGCGTTGAAGGACAGGGGGCGCGCGAGCAGTACTTC. Its protein product is CSVEGQGAREQYF.

This chain links TRBV20-1 with TRBJ1-5; a possible D gene is TRBD1 (5 bases). The CDR3 totals 14 residues. The germline V gene encodes CDR1 DFQATT and CDR2 SNEGSKA (reference sequence). Trimming cost V 0 bases and J 2 bases, with 8 bases left between them. Here the CDR3 DNA reads TGCAGTGCTAGAGATGGGGGGGGCAATCAGCCCCAGCATTTT. Translating gives CSARDGGGNQPQHF.

In its sample, this clonotype was seen a few times. The chain links TRBV7-9 to TRBJ2-7, with 8 bases identical to TRBD1. CDR3 length: 15 amino acids. CDR1 is SEHNR, CDR2 FQNEAQ, per germline (reference sequence). V lost 7 bases and J lost 5; bases outside the gene matches: 13. Here the CDR3 reads CASTQETGVKNEQYF. The CDR3 DNA follows: TGTGCCAGCACCCAAGAGACAGGGGTCAAGAACGAGCAGTACTTC.

The V gene is TRBV7-3, the J gene TRBJ1-2; the D gene is possibly TRBD1 (6 bases). The CDR3 spans 13 residues. Germline CDR1 is SGHTA and CDR2 is FQGTGA. Trimming stripped 5 bases from V and 7 bases from J, with 14 bases between. The CDR3 protein is CASSPTGKFGYTF. CDR3 nucleotide sequence: TGTGCCAGCAGCCCAACAGGGAAGTTTGGCTACACCTTC.

This clonotype was seen a few times. For the CDR3, the DNA is TGCGCCAGCAGCTACTGGGACTCCCACAACGAGCAGTACTTC. It encodes CASSYWDSHNEQYF. The chain combines TRBV5-1 with TRBJ2-7, with D perhaps TRBD2 (6 bases). Germline V gene lookup returns CDR1 SGHRS and CDR2 YFSETQ. V was pared by 3 bases and J by 5 bases, with 15 bases between. This CDR3 has 14 residues.

This clonotype was seen at least ten times. The J gene is TRBJ1-4, the V gene TRBV9; D is unresolved. With 3 bases removed from V and 15 bases from J, the gap between germline ends came to 18 bases. Germline CDR1 and CDR2: SGDLS and YYNGEE. CDR3 length equals 13 residues. CDR3 in amino acids: CASSADRQGLLFF. The CDR3 coding sequence is TGTGCCAGCAGCGCCGACCGACAAGGGTTATTGTTTTTT.

This clonotype has just a few counts. The genes are TRBV6-5 and TRBJ2-7; no firm D call. The CDR3 runs to 13 residues. Trimming left V 5 bases short and J 3 bases short, with 11 bases between. From germline, CDR1 is MNHEY and CDR2 SVGAGI. CDR3 nucleotide sequence: TGTGCCAGCAGTCTTTATTTTGACTACGAGCAGTACTTC. This gives the protein CASSLYFDYEQYF.

The table lists this clonotype with a count of one. V gene TRBV19 combines with J gene TRBJ2-3; 11 nucleotides match TRBD2. The CDR3 runs to 14 residues. Trimming took 3 bases from V and 5 from J; bases not matched to a gene: 1. Germline V gene sequence: CDR1 LNHDA, CDR2 SQIVND (reference sequence). The CDR3 spells CASSIGLAGDTQYF. CDR3 coding DNA: TGTGCCAGTAGTATCGGACTAGCGGGAGATACGCAGTATTTT. Filled out from reference TRBV19 and TRBJ2-3, the complete variable domain reads DGGITQSPKYLFRKEGQNVTLSCEQNLNHDAMYWYRQDPGQGLRLIYYSQIVNDFQKGDIAEGYSVSREKKESFPLTVTSAQKNPTAFYLCASSIGLAGDTQYFGPGTRLTVL.

The chain joins TRBV5-1 to TRBJ2-1, with 11 bases aligning to TRBD1. In germline, CDR1 is SGHRS, CDR2 YFSETQ. The trim removed 7 bases at V and 6 bases at J, leaving 15 bases unmatched. CDR3 length: 17 residues. CDR3 loop: CASGQGAGRQGGNEQFF. As DNA, the CDR3 is TGCGCCAGCGGACAGGGGGCCGGGCGGCAAGGGGGCAATGAGCAGTTCTTC.

The J gene is TRBJ2-7, the V gene TRBV5-1; D is possibly TRBD1 (5 bases). V lost 0 bases, J lost 2 bases, and 15 bases lay in between. In germline, CDR1 is SGHRS, CDR2 YFSETQ. CDR3 length: 16 residues. Here the CDR3 DNA reads TGCGCCAGCAGCTTGGGCAGGACACCAGTTACCTACGAGCAGTACTTC. Translating it yields CASSLGRTPVTYEQYF.

This chain uses TRBV7-8 with TRBJ1-4; no clear D. The CDR3 totals 15 residues. V lost 5 bases and J 8 bases, leaving 18 bases between the germline ends. Germline CDR1 and CDR2: SGHVS and FQNEAQ. CDR3 in amino acids: CASSIRAFDREKLFF. CDR3 sequence (DNA): TGTGCCAGCAGCATTAGGGCTTTCGATAGGGAAAAACTGTTTTTT.

The rearrangement joins TRBV5-1 to TRBJ2-7; D may be TRBD1 or TRBD2 (5 bases each). The germline gives CDR1 SGHRS, CDR2 YFSETQ. The ends were cut back, 3 bases at V and 3 bases at J, with 16 bases in the middle. The CDR3 length is 15 residues. For the CDR3, the DNA is TGCGCCAGCAGCTCCGGGACCGAGGTCCTCTACGAGCAGTACTTC. Translating gives CASSSGTEVLYEQYF.

V and J are TRBV5-6 and TRBJ2-1, with D maybe TRBD1 (5 bases). The last part of the DNA fits TRBJ2-7 better; the J call may be wrong. Germline V CDR1 and CDR2: SGHDT, YYEEEE. The CDR3 spans 15 residues. This CDR3 reads CASSLALMSGHEQYF. The CDR3 DNA sequence: TGTGCCAGCAGCTTGGCCCTCATGTCAGGGCACGAGCAGTACTTC.

This chain links TRBV20-1 with TRBJ2-5; a weak D match, TRBD2 (6 bases). This CDR3 has 13 residues. V was shortened by 2 bases and J by 5 bases, with 12 bases between the two germline ends. The germline gives CDR1 DFQATT, CDR2 SNEGSKA (reference sequence). The CDR3 sequence is CSARLPGVETQYF. The CDR3 nucleotides read TGCAGTGCTAGACTCCCGGGGGTCGAGACCCAGTACTTC.